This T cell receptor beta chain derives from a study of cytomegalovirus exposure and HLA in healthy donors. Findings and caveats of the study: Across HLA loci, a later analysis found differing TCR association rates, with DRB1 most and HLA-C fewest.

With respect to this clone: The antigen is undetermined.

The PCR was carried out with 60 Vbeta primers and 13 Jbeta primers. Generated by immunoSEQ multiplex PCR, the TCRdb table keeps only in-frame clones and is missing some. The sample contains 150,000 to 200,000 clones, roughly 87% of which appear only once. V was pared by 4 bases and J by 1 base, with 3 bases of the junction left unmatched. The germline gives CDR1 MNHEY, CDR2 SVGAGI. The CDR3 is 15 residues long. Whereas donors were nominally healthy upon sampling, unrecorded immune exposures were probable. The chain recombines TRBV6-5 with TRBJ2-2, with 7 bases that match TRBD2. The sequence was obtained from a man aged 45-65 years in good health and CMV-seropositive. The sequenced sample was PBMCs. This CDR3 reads CASSSLAVNTGELFF. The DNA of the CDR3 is TGTGCCAGCAGTTCCCTAGCGGTGAACACCGGGGAGCTGTTTTTT.